Following are 27 T cell receptor beta chains from one sample sequenced in a study of CD8 T cells in ankylosing spondylitis. General observations from the study: About 8 highly homologous variants made up a TCR beta motif that seemed to typify ankylosing spondylitis blood.

These receptors have no identified antigens. TCRdb re-called the 5' RACE reads through MiXCR, storing one row per CDR3 protein. The sample shows more than 500,000 distinct CDR3 sequences, less than 6% of them seen only once. Sequenced: blood, either unsorted or a sorted T cell fraction (not recorded which). The receptor set was obtained from a male donor with ankylosing spondylitis.

This clonotype was observed at least ten times. The chain recombines TRBV7-8 with TRBJ1-1; D unresolved. V was trimmed by 5 bases and J by 1 base, leaving 8 bases between them. The V gene's germline CDR1 is SGHVS and CDR2 FQNEAQ. The CDR3 extends over 13 amino acids. This CDR3 reads CASSIERNTEAFF. CDR3 sequence (DNA): TGTGCCAGCAGCATCGAACGGAACACTGAAGCTTTCTTT.

The sample holds many counts of this clonotype. This rearrangement joins TRBV5-1 to TRBJ1-4; D gene uncertain. Germline-derived CDR1 and CDR2 are SGHRS and YFSETQ. The CDR3 has 12 amino acids. V lost 3 bases to trimming and J lost 6 bases, with 6 bases between them. The CDR3 loop is CASSSTDEKLFF. CDR3 in DNA: TGCGCCAGCAGCTCTACGGATGAAAAACTGTTTTTT.

This clonotype was recorded at least ten times. V and J are TRBV27 and TRBJ2-6; D ambiguous. Trimming took 7 bases from V and 0 from J, leaving 7 bases between them. CDR1 and CDR2 from the germline V gene are MNHEY and SMNVEV (reference sequence). The CDR3 is 14 residues long. The DNA for the CDR3 is TGTGCCAGCACTGAAGTCTCTGGGGCCAACGTCCTGACTTTC. Protein: CASTEVSGANVLTF.

This clonotype was detected only a few times. V gene TRBV6-2 or TRBV6-3 combines with J gene TRBJ1-1; TRBD1 agrees at 9 bases. V shed 7 bases and J 1 base; nucleotides not matched to a gene: 4. In germline, CDR1 is MNHEY, CDR2 SVGEGT. This CDR3 region has 14 residues. The CDR3 bases are TGTGCCAGCACCCGGACAGGGGAGAACACTGAAGCTTTCTTT. The encoded protein is CASTRTGENTEAFF.

This clonotype was seen at least ten times. The genes are TRBV27 and TRBJ1-1; D is uncertain. Trimming shortened V by 5 bases and J by 4 bases, and 17 bases separated the two germline ends. Germline CDR1 is MNHEY and CDR2 is SMNVEV (reference sequence). CDR3 size: 15 residues. The CDR3 region is CASSLLVHGLTEAFF. DNA of the CDR3: TGTGCCAGCAGTCTCCTTGTTCACGGACTCACTGAAGCTTTCTTT.

V usage is TRBV9 and J usage is TRBJ2-2; the match to TRBD2 covers 10 bases. Germline V CDR1 and CDR2: SGDLS, YYNGEE. This CDR3 has 15 residues. The V gene end was trimmed by 4 bases and the J gene end by 3 bases; junction bases not matched to a gene: 3. CDR3 protein: CASSSSGGHTGELFF. In DNA, the CDR3 is TGTGCCAGCAGCTCTAGCGGGGGCCACACCGGGGAGCTGTTTTTT.

Many counts were recorded for this clonotype. The genes are TRBV6-2 or TRBV6-3 and TRBJ2-7; tentatively, D is TRBD1 (6 bases). CDR1 is MNHEY, CDR2 SVGEGT, per germline. The CDR3 loop spans 14 amino acids. V dropped 5 bases and J dropped 6 bases, with 17 bases sitting between them. The CDR3 DNA reads TGTGCCAGCAGTCGACAGGAAGCGGCGGTCGAGCAGTACTTC. Its translation: CASSRQEAAVEQYF.

This clonotype came up many times. The chain employs TRBV21-1 and TRBJ1-3; the DNA was not used to check the table's D call, TRBD1. TRBV21-1 is a listed pseudogene. The CDR3 has 16 amino acids. The CDR3: CASRPGQGSSGNTIYF. For the CDR3, the DNA is TGTGCCAGCAGACCGGGACAGGGGTCATCTGGAAACACCATATATTTT.

J is TRBJ1-5 and V is TRBV2; no definite D call. The V end was cut by 3 bases, the J end by 2 bases, with 17 bases between. CDR3 length equals 17 residues. Germline loops: CDR1 SNHLY, CDR2 FYNNEI. CDR3 region: CASSDRFSEVGNQPQHF. CDR3 nucleotide sequence: TGTGCCAGCAGTGACAGGTTCTCTGAGGTAGGCAATCAGCCCCAGCATTTT.

This clonotype was observed many times. The rearrangement joins TRBV12-3 or TRBV12-4 to TRBJ2-7; perhaps TRBD2 as D (6 bases). Trimming left V 6 bases short and J 0 bases short, with 18 bases between. CDR3 length: 16 amino acids. CDR3 coding DNA: TGTGCCAGCAGCCCCTGGGCGGGGTCGAGCTCCTACGAGCAGTACTTC. It specifies CASSPWAGSSSYEQYF.

The gene calls are TRBV7-6 and TRBJ2-5, with a weak D call TRBD1 (6 bases). The CDR3 runs 14 residues. CDR1 is SGHVS and CDR2 is FNYEAQ in the germline V gene. V was pared by 6 bases and J by 7 bases, with 18 bases between. CDR3 DNA sequence: TGTGCCAGCAGTTCTACCTTTGGGGGCGGGACCCAGTACTTC. It yields the protein CASSSTFGGGTQYF.

This clonotype was found many times. V usage is TRBV9 and J usage is TRBJ2-7; no firm D call. CDR1 is SGDLS, CDR2 YYNGEE, per germline. V dropped 4 bases and J dropped 0 bases, with 14 bases sitting between them. The CDR3 is 15 amino acids. The CDR3 is CASSPRAQPSYEQYF. The DNA for the CDR3 is TGTGCCAGCAGCCCCCGGGCCCAGCCCTCCTACGAGCAGTACTTC.

CDR3 nucleotides: TGTGCCAGCAGCTCTACGCTAGCGGGGAGCAATGAGCAGTTCTTC. Amino acids: CASSSTLAGSNEQFF. The chain couples TRBV7-2 to TRBJ2-1; TRBD2 matches 9 bases. Germline trimming cut 4 bases from V and 6 bases from J; bases unmatched to any gene: 7. From germline, CDR1 is SGHTA and CDR2 FQGNSA. CDR3 length: 15 amino acids.

This clonotype was seen only a few times. The chain uses TRBV7-6 and TRBJ2-7; 8 positions match TRBD1. J was trimmed by 4 bases and V by 3 bases; bases with no gene match: 11. CDR3 length equals 16 residues. The germline V gene has CDR1 SGHVS and CDR2 FNYEAQ. This CDR3 is CASSLGVQGAAYEQYF. CDR3 bases: TGTGCCAGCAGCTTGGGGGTCCAGGGGGCGGCTTACGAGCAGTACTTC.

This clonotype was counted at least ten times. The gene calls are TRBV5-1 and TRBJ2-5, with a weak D call TRBD2 (7 bases). V was trimmed by 4 bases and J by 8 bases, leaving 21 bases between them. The CDR3 runs to 15 residues. In germline, CDR1 is SGHRS, CDR2 YFSETQ. The CDR3 loop reads CASSAPGAGVETQYF. CDR3 coding DNA: TGCGCCAGCAGCGCCCCGGGGGCGGGAGTAGAAACCCAGTACTTC.

This clonotype was seen repeatedly, ten times or more. The J gene is TRBJ1-5, the V gene TRBV3-1; D ambiguous. V lost 5 bases and J lost 2, with 10 bases in between. The CDR3 contains 14 residues. Germline V lookup: CDR1 LGHDT, CDR2 YNNKEL (reference sequence). The CDR3 DNA sequence: TGTGCCAGCAGCTCCGGGGTGGGCAATCAGCCCCAGCATTTT. Residues: CASSSGVGNQPQHF.

This clonotype has ten or more counts. This sequence joins TRBV5-1 and TRBJ2-7; D perhaps matches TRBD1 (5 bases). From germline, CDR1 is SGHRS and CDR2 YFSETQ. The CDR3 spans 13 residues. The V end lost 4 bases, the J end lost 5 bases, and 13 bases lay between the germline ends. In DNA form, the CDR3 reads TGCGCCAGCAGCGGCCCCCAGGGTAACGAGCAGTACTTC. It codes for CASSGPQGNEQYF.

The sample holds a few counts of this clonotype. The rearrangement uses TRBV6-6 and TRBJ2-1; no reliable D call. Trimming took off 8 bases at V and 3 bases at J, with 11 bases between the two ends. Germline CDR1 reads MNHNY; CDR2 reads SVGAGI (reference sequence). CDR3 length equals 13 residues. The CDR3 reads CASCEENYNEQFF. CDR3 sequence (DNA): TGTGCCAGCTGTGAGGAAAACTACAATGAGCAGTTCTTC.

This clonotype was recorded at least ten times. The rearrangement links TRBV5-1 to TRBJ2-1; 7 bases match TRBD2. Germline assignment: CDR1 SGHRS and CDR2 YFSETQ. V shed 3 bases, J shed 1 base, and the junction held 4 bases outside the gene matches. The CDR3 totals 15 residues. CDR3 amino acids: CASSSLGGSYNEQFF. Written as DNA, the CDR3 is TGCGCCAGCAGCTCTTTGGGGGGGTCCTACAATGAGCAGTTCTTC.

This clonotype was picked up many times. This chain connects TRBV5-1 to TRBJ2-1; 12 bases line up with TRBD2. Trimming took 0 bases from V and 8 from J; bases not matched to a gene: 6. The CDR3 loop spans 16 amino acids. CDR1 SGHRS and CDR2 YFSETQ come from the germline V gene. The chain's CDR3 is CASSLAELAGGDEQFF. CDR3 nucleotide sequence: TGCGCCAGCAGCTTGGCCGAACTAGCGGGAGGTGATGAGCAGTTCTTC.

This clonotype was picked up many times. The chain combines TRBV4-2 with TRBJ1-5; D call uncertain. With 1 base removed from V and 4 bases from J, the gap between germline ends came to 8 bases. Germline CDR1 LGHNA, CDR2 YNFKEQ. The CDR3 is made up of 14 amino acids. This CDR3 reads CASSQGYKNQPQHF. CDR3 nucleotide sequence: TGTGCCAGCAGCCAAGGCTACAAAAATCAGCCCCAGCATTTT.

This clonotype came up a few times. J is TRBJ1-2 and V is TRBV5-6, with TRBD1 identical over 12 bases. CDR1 is SGHDT, CDR2 YYEEEE, per germline. The V segment lost 4 bases and the J segment 8 bases; nucleotides outside the gene matches: 3. This CDR3 is 13 amino acids long. CDR3 sequence (DNA): TGTGCCAGCAGCCGGGACAGGGGGCCCGGCTACACCTTC. Translation gives CASSRDRGPGYTF. Full variable domain (remainder filled in from reference TRBV5-6 and TRBJ1-2): DAGVTQSPTHLIKTRGQQVTLRCSPKSGHDTVSWYQQALGQGPQFIFQYYEEEERQRGNFPDRFSGHQFPNYSSELNVNALLLGDSALYLCASSRDRGPGYTFGSGTRLTVV.

This clonotype was seen many times. This chain joins TRBV7-2 and TRBJ1-1, with TRBD1 as a possible D gene (5 bases). V lost 5 bases and J lost 1, with 11 bases in between. In germline, CDR1 is SGHTA, CDR2 FQGNSA. The CDR3 runs 14 residues. The CDR3 DNA sequence: TGTGCCAGCAGCCCCGGGGCCGCGAACACTGAAGCTTTCTTT. Amino acid sequence: CASSPGAANTEAFF. Supplemented by reference TRBV7-2 and TRBJ1-1, the full variable domain reads GAGVSQSPSNKVTEKGKDVELRCDPISGHTALYWYRQSLGQGLEFLIYFQGNSAPDKSGLPSDRFSAERTGGSVSTLTIQRTQQEDSAVYLCASSPGAANTEAFFGQGTRLTVV.

This clonotype was counted only a few times. The rearrangement links TRBV7-2 to TRBJ2-7, with unresolved D. The V end lost 2 bases, the J end lost 4 bases, and 9 bases lay between the germline ends. The CDR3 has 13 residues. CDR1 SGHTA and CDR2 FQGNSA come from the germline V gene. This CDR3 reads CASSLSMIYEQYF. DNA of the CDR3: TGTGCCAGCAGCTTAAGTATGATATACGAGCAGTACTTC.

This clonotype was observed once. The V gene is TRBV6-2 or TRBV6-3, the J gene TRBJ1-2, with D tentatively TRBD1 (6 bases). Germline-derived CDR1 and CDR2 are MNHEY and SVGEGT. Trimming pared 7 bases from V and 2 bases from J, leaving 8 bases between. The CDR3 has 12 residues. The CDR3 DNA reads TGTGCCAGCACGGACAGAAACTATGGCTACACCTTC. It encodes CASTDRNYGYTF.

This clonotype has ten or more counts. V is TRBV12-3 or TRBV12-4 and J is TRBJ1-3, with D uncertain. Trimming took 5 bases from V and 0 from J, leaving 11 bases between them. The CDR3 extends over 15 amino acids. CDR3 coding DNA: TGTGCCAGCAGTCCCTTAAGGTACTCTGGAAACACCATATATTTT. This codes for CASSPLRYSGNTIYF.

In its sample, this clonotype was seen many times. The chain couples TRBV7-2 to TRBJ1-5; D unclear. CDR1 is SGHTA, CDR2 FQGNSA, per germline. V was trimmed by 2 bases and J by 6 bases, leaving 8 bases between them. The CDR3 spans 13 residues. CDR3 nucleotide sequence: TGTGCCAGCAGCTTATCAGTTCGTCAGCCCCAGCATTTT. Protein sequence: CASSLSVRQPQHF.